The next 30 T cell receptor beta chains were all read from a single sample in a study of T cells after somatic rescue of genetic block. The method was immunoSEQ multiplex PCR; TCRdb's version includes in-frame clones alone and lacks a portion of them. The sample holds 95,000 to 120,000 clones, 75% to 95% seen once. Sequenced: peripheral blood mononuclear cells (PBMCs). The origin of the receptors is a woman aged 18-29 years.

The chain carries TRBV28 and TRBJ1-2; D ambiguous. The CDR3 is 16 residues long. The V end was cut by 5 bases, the J end by 4 bases, with 20 bases between. CDR1 and CDR2 (germline): MDHEN, SYDVKM. The DNA for the CDR3 is TGTGCCAGCAGTGGATCCCGAGGGTGGCGGGGCTATGGCTACACCTTC. Protein product: CASSGSRGWRGYGYTF.

The rearrangement uses TRBV9 and TRBJ1-4; D is undetermined. Looked up from germline, CDR1 is SGDLS and CDR2 is YYNGEE. The CDR3 is 15 residues long. V was clipped by 0 bases and J by 0 bases, with 6 bases between them. As DNA, the CDR3 is TGTGCCAGCAGCGTAGGGGTCACAACTAATGAAAAACTGTTTTTT. This encodes CASSVGVTTNEKLFF.

The chain recombines TRBV7-6 with TRBJ2-7; TRBD1 is a possible D gene (5 bases). The CDR3 consists of 13 residues. Per germline, CDR1 SGHVS and CDR2 FNYEAQ. The V and J ends lost 5 bases and 1 base respectively, with 9 bases between them. Here the CDR3 reads CASSAGQSYEQYF. Here the CDR3 DNA reads TGTGCCAGCAGCGCCGGACAATCCTACGAGCAGTACTTC.

The J gene is TRBJ1-1, the V gene TRBV9; 10 bases match TRBD1. Per the germline V gene, CDR1 is SGDLS and CDR2 is YYNGEE. Trimming cost V 0 bases and J 5 bases; bases outside gene matches: 4. The CDR3 sequence is 15 residues long. The CDR3 bases are TGTGCCAGCAGCGTAGGACAGGGGGCGCGGACTGAAGCTTTCTTT. The encoded protein is CASSVGQGARTEAFF.

Only one count was recorded for this clone. V is TRBV25-1 and J is TRBJ2-7, with D perhaps matching TRBD2 (5 bases). The V end was cut by 4 bases, the J end by 2 bases, with 24 bases between. This CDR3 region has 18 residues. Germline loops: CDR1 MGHDK, CDR2 SYGVNS. The CDR3 region is CASSGFSGSGLRTYEQYF. The CDR3 nucleotides read TGTGCCAGCAGTGGCTTTTCGGGATCGGGCCTTCGTACCTACGAGCAGTACTTC.

This chain links TRBV2 with TRBJ2-3; 11 bases map to TRBD1. The CDR3 has 14 amino acids. Trimming took 1 base from V and 6 from J; bases not matched to a gene: 0. Germline assignment: CDR1 SNHLY and CDR2 FYNNEI. The CDR3 loop reads CASSEGTGGDTQYF. CDR3 nucleotides: TGTGCCAGCAGTGAAGGGACAGGGGGCGATACGCAGTATTTT.

The rearrangement uses TRBV9 and TRBJ2-2, with TRBD2 identical over 11 bases. Germline CDR1 and CDR2: SGDLS and YYNGEE. The junction had 4 bases not matched to a gene; V was cut back by 7 bases and J by 5 bases. The CDR3 has 14 amino acids. This CDR3 is CASRLAGGTGELFF. In DNA, the CDR3 is TGTGCCAGCCGGTTAGCGGGGGGGACCGGGGAGCTGTTTTTT.

This clone was seen a single time. The chain carries TRBV6-1 and TRBJ2-7; tentatively, D is TRBD1 (7 bases). Deletions cut 3 bases from V and 5 bases from J, with 11 bases between. CDR3 length equals 13 residues. CDR1 MNHNS and CDR2 SASEGT come from the germline V gene. The CDR3 reads CASSDGRGDEQYF. In nucleotides, the CDR3 is TGTGCCAGCAGTGATGGCAGGGGGGACGAGCAGTACTTC.

The gene calls are TRBV10-3 and TRBJ1-3; 10 positions match TRBD1. Per the germline V gene, CDR1 is ENHRY and CDR2 is SYGVKD. This CDR3 is 15 amino acids long. Trimming at V came to 9 bases and at J to 0 bases, leaving 5 bases not matched to a gene. The CDR3, as DNA: TGTGCCATTAGGACAGGGGGAATCTCTGGAAACACCATATATTTT. Its protein product is CAIRTGGISGNTIYF.

V and J are TRBV19 and TRBJ2-3, with D unclear. The CDR3 is 13 residues long. The V end was cut by 0 bases, the J end by 0 bases, with 1 base between. In germline, CDR1 is LNHDA, CDR2 SQIVND (reference sequence). The CDR3 coding sequence is TGTGCCAGTAGTATAGACAGCACAGATACGCAGTATTTT. It codes for CASSIDSTDTQYF.

The chain couples TRBV5-6 to TRBJ2-3, with D unresolved. V lost 1 base to trimming and J lost 0 bases, with 15 bases between them. The CDR3 contains 17 residues. Looked up from germline, CDR1 is SGHDT and CDR2 is YYEEEE. The CDR3 DNA follows: TGTGCCAGCAGCTTGACCCCCCTAAGCTCTAGCACAGATACGCAGTATTTT. It is translated as CASSLTPLSSSTDTQYF.

J is TRBJ2-3 and V is TRBV5-5; 10 bases are a match to TRBD2. Germline V lookup: CDR1 SGHKS, CDR2 YYEKEE (reference sequence). The CDR3 covers 16 residues. The junction had 7 bases not matched to a gene; V was cut back by 2 bases and J by 4 bases. This chain's CDR3 is CASSFGLAALPDTQYF. As DNA, the CDR3 is TGTGCCAGCAGCTTTGGACTAGCGGCCCTCCCAGATACGCAGTATTTT.

V usage is TRBV10-3 and J usage is TRBJ2-1; the D gene is possibly TRBD2 (6 bases). CDR3 length equals 15 residues. The V end was cut by 6 bases, the J end by 9 bases, with 21 bases between. Germline-derived CDR1 and CDR2 are ENHRY and SYGVKD. CDR3 DNA sequence: TGTGCCATCAGCACCACTAGCAGAGGTTTCCGTGAGCAGTTCTTC. Its translation: CAISTTSRGFREQFF.

The chain couples TRBV28 to TRBJ2-1; possibly TRBD1 for D (7 bases). V gave up 2 bases and J gave up 2 bases, with 10 bases separating them. This CDR3 comprises 15 residues. Germline values: CDR1 MDHEN, CDR2 SYDVKM. The CDR3 DNA reads as TGTGCCAGCAGTTTACAGGGGGGCCCCTACAATGAGCAGTTCTTC. Translating gives CASSLQGGPYNEQFF.

The chain is built from TRBV5-1 and TRBJ2-7, with 8 bases aligning to TRBD2. The CDR3 extends over 15 amino acids. CDR1 is SGHRS, CDR2 YFSETQ, per germline. V was clipped by 0 bases and J by 3 bases; unmatched bases: 5. The CDR3 nucleotides read TGCGCCAGCAGCTTGGGGCTAGCGGGCCACTACGAGCAGTACTTC. Its protein is CASSLGLAGHYEQYF.

The chain links TRBV6-1 to TRBJ1-2, with D possibly TRBD1 on 5 matching bases. V lost 4 bases and J lost 5, with 14 bases in between. The CDR3 sequence is 14 residues long. The V gene's germline CDR1 is MNHNS and CDR2 SASEGT. CDR3 DNA sequence: TGTGCCAGCAGTGGCCCGGGGCCGGGGTATGGCTACACCTTC. Its translation: CASSGPGPGYGYTF.

This clone showed up just a few times. The chain recombines TRBV29-1 with TRBJ1-1; TRBD1 aligns across 7 bases. Germline CDR1 SQVTM, CDR2 ANQGSEA. This CDR3 comprises 12 residues. V lost 4 bases, J lost 4 bases, and 3 bases stayed unmatched. Written as DNA, the CDR3 is TGCAGCGTTGTACAGGGGCCCACTGAAGCTTTCTTT. It codes for CSVVQGPTEAFF.

V and J are TRBV6-5 and TRBJ1-2; D gene ambiguous. The ends were cut back, 0 bases at V and 3 bases at J, with 8 bases in the middle. Per germline, CDR1 MNHEY and CDR2 SVGAGI. The CDR3 length is 14 residues. CDR3 sequence reads: CASSYSSGDYGYTF. CDR3 bases: TGTGCCAGCAGTTACTCGAGCGGAGACTATGGCTACACCTTC.

The V call is TRBV7-2, the J call TRBJ2-5; either TRBD1 or TRBD2 may fit D (5 bases each). V was cut by 5 bases and J by 5 bases, with 12 bases left in between. Germline CDR1 is SGHTA and CDR2 is FQGNSA. CDR3 length: 13 amino acids. The CDR3 nucleotides are TGTGCCAGCAGCCGAAGTGAGGGGGAGACCCAGTACTTC. This sequence encodes CASSRSEGETQYF.

There are a few counts of this clone. The CDR3 DNA reads as TGTGCCAGCAGCCCCCAACAGCAAAACATTCAGTACTTC. Its translation: CASSPQQQNIQYF. The gene calls are TRBV9 and TRBJ2-4; D is unclear. The CDR3 contains 13 residues. Trimming shortened V by 4 bases and J by 5 bases, and 10 bases separated the two germline ends. Germline CDR1 is SGDLS and CDR2 is YYNGEE.

The J gene is TRBJ1-1, the V gene TRBV5-1; 9 bases are shared with TRBD1. The CDR3 length is 15 residues. CDR1 SGHRS and CDR2 YFSETQ come from the germline V gene. Losses at the gene ends were 2 bases for V and 1 base for J; bases not matched to a gene: 3. This CDR3 is CASSFTGGANTEAFF. For the CDR3, the DNA is TGCGCCAGCAGCTTTACAGGGGGCGCGAACACTGAAGCTTTCTTT.

The chain has TRBV6-6 and TRBJ2-5; possibly TRBD1 for D (5 bases). The germline V gene encodes CDR1 MNHNY and CDR2 SVGAGI (reference sequence). The CDR3 runs to 13 residues. V was cut by 6 bases and J by 4 bases, with 12 bases left in between. The CDR3 DNA is TGTGCCAGCAGACCGGCAGGGCGAGAGACCCAGTACTTC. Protein: CASRPAGRETQYF.

This chain uses TRBV4-2 with TRBJ1-4; no reliable D call. The CDR3 loop spans 16 amino acids. Trimming cost V 4 bases and J 3 bases, with 15 bases left between them. Per the germline V gene, CDR1 is LGHNA and CDR2 is YNFKEQ. CDR3 sequence reads: CASSPHMGRSNEKLFF. The CDR3 DNA reads TGTGCCAGCAGCCCTCACATGGGGAGGTCTAATGAAAAACTGTTTTTT.

The V call is TRBV4-3, the J call TRBJ1-3; maybe TRBD1 (6 bases). Germline V CDR1 and CDR2: LGHNA, YSLEER. The CDR3 is made up of 16 amino acids. The germline V and J ends were trimmed by 4 bases and 1 base, with 14 bases remaining between them. The CDR3 loop reads CASSLGRQASGNTIYF. CDR3 nucleotide sequence: TGCGCCAGCAGCCTCGGAAGACAGGCTTCTGGAAACACCATATATTTT.

This sequence joins TRBV5-1 and TRBJ2-5; TRBD2 is a possible D gene (6 bases). With 4 bases removed from V and 4 bases from J, the gap between germline ends came to 20 bases. Germline-derived CDR1 and CDR2 are SGHRS and YFSETQ. The CDR3 is 16 amino acids. CDR3 coding DNA: TGCGCCAGCAGCCCCGGTGGGACTTCTTGGGGAGAGACCCAGTACTTC. Translating gives CASSPGGTSWGETQYF.

This chain uses TRBV18 with TRBJ1-1, with D possibly being TRBD1 (6 bases). V dropped 1 base and J dropped 5 bases, with 8 bases sitting between them. Germline V gene lookup returns CDR1 KGHSH and CDR2 LQKENI. The length of the CDR3 is 13 residues. The CDR3, as DNA: TGTGCCAGCTCACCACAGGGGGTGACTGAAGCTTTCTTT. Translated: CASSPQGVTEAFF.

The V call is TRBV7-8, the J call TRBJ1-1; 7 nucleotides agree with TRBD1. The CDR3 is 15 amino acids. CDR1 and CDR2 from the germline V gene are SGHVS and FQNEAQ. Trimming at V came to 2 bases and at J to 0 bases, leaving 3 bases not matched to a gene. CDR3 loop: CASSLMGTVNTEAFF. Written as DNA, the CDR3 is TGTGCCAGCAGCTTAATGGGGACAGTGAACACTGAAGCTTTCTTT. Full variable domain (outside the CDR3, taken from reference TRBV7-8 and TRBJ1-1): GAGVSQSPRYKVAKRGQDVALRCDPISGHVSLFWYQQALGQGPEFLTYFQNEAQLDKSGLPSDRFFAERPEGSVSTLKIQRTQQEDSAVYLCASSLMGTVNTEAFFGQGTRLTVV.

This rearrangement joins TRBV29-1 to TRBJ2-1; D is ambiguous. Trimming pared 5 bases from V and 6 bases from J, leaving 11 bases between. CDR1 is SQVTM, CDR2 ANQGSEA, per germline. CDR3 size: 12 residues. The DNA of the CDR3 is TGCAGCGTTTATGGTCAGGCCAATGAGCAGTTCTTC. It yields the protein CSVYGQANEQFF.

The chain links TRBV30 to TRBJ2-2, with D possibly matching TRBD1 (8 bases). V lost 4 bases to trimming and J lost 5 bases, with 17 bases between them. Looked up from germline, CDR1 is GTSNPN and CDR2 is SVGIG (reference sequence). The CDR3 runs 15 residues. CDR3 coding DNA: TGTGCCTGGAAGGCACAGGGGGGAGGGACCGGGGAGCTGTTTTTT. It yields the protein CAWKAQGGGTGELFF.

The chain is built from TRBV6-6 and TRBJ2-2; TRBD2 matches 10 bases. Germline CDR1 is MNHNY and CDR2 is SVGAGI (reference sequence). This CDR3 spans 16 amino acids. V shed 6 bases and J 6 bases; nucleotides not matched to a gene: 10. The CDR3 nucleotides are TGTGCCAGCAGGGCACCCTCTAGCGGGGGACCCGGGGAGCTGTTTTTT. This sequence encodes CASRAPSSGGPGELFF.